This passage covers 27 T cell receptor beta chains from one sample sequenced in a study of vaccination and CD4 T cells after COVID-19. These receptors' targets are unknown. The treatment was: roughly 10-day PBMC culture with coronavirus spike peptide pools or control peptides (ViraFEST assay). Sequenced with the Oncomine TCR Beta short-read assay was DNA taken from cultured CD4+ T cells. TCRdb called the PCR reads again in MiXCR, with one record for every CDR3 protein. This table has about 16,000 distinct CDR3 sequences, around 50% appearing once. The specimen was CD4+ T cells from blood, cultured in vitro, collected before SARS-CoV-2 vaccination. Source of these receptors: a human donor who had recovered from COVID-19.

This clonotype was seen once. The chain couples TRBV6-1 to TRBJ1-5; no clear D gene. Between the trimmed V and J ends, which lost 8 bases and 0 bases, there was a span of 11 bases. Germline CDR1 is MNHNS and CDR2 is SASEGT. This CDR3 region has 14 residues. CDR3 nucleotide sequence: TGTGCCAGCCGATCGGGGTATAGCAATCAGCCCCAGCATTTT. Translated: CASRSGYSNQPQHF.

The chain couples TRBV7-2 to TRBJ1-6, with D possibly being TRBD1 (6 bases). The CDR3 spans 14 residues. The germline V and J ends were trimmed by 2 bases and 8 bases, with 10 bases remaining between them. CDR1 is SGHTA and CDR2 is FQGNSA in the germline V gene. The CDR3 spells CASSLSGEYSPLHF. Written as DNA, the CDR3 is TGTGCCAGCAGCTTATCAGGGGAGTATTCACCCCTCCACTTT.

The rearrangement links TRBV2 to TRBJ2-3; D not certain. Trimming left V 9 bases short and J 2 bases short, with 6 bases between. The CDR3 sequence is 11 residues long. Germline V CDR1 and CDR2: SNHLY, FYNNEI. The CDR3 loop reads CASPHTDTQYF. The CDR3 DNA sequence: TGTGCCAGTCCTCACACAGATACGCAGTATTTT.

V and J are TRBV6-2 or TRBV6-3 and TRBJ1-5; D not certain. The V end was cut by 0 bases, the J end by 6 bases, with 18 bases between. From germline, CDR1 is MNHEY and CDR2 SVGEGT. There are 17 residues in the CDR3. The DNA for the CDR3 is TGTGCCAGCAGTTACTCCTTTGGGGAGCTCTGGGGTCAGCCCCAGCATTTT. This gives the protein CASSYSFGELWGQPQHF.

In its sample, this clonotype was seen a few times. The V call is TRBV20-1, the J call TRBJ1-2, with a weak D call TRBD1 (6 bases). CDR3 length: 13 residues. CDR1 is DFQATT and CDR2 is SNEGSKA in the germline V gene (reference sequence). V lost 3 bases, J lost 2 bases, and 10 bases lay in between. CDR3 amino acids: CSARGGGNYGYTF. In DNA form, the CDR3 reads TGCAGTGCTAGGGGGGGCGGGAACTATGGCTACACCTTC.

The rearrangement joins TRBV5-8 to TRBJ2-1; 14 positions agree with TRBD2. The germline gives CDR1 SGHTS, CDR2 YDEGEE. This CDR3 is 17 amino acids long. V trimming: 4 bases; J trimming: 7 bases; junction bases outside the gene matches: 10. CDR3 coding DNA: TGTGCCAGCAGCCTATCCCGACTAGCGGGAGGGCGGAATGAGCAGTTCTTC. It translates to CASSLSRLAGGRNEQFF.

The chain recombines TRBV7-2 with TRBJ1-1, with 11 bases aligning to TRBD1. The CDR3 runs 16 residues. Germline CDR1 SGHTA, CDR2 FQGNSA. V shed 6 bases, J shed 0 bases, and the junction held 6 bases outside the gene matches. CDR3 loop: CASSQDRGRVNTEAFF. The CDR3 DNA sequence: TGTGCCAGCAGTCAGGACAGGGGGCGTGTGAACACTGAAGCTTTCTTT.

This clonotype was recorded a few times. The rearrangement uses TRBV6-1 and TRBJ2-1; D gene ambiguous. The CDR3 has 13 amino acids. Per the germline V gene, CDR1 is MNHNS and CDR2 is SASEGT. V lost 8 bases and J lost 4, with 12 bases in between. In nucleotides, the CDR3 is TGTGCCAGCCCGCATTTAGCATACAATGAGCAGTTCTTC. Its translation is CASPHLAYNEQFF.

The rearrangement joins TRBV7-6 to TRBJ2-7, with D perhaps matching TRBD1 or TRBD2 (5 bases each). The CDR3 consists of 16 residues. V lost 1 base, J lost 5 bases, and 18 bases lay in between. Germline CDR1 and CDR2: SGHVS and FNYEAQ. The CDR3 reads CASSLGRDRGRHEQYF. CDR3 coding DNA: TGTGCCAGCAGCTTAGGTCGGGACCGGGGAAGGCACGAGCAGTACTTC.

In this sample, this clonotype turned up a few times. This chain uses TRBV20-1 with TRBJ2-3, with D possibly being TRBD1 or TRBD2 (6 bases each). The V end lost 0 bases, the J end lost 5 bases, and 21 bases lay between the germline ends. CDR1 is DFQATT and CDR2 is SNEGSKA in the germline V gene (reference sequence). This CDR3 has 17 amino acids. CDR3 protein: CSARDSGAGGVEDTQYF. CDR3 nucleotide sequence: TGCAGTGCTAGAGATTCGGGGGCCGGGGGTGTCGAAGATACGCAGTATTTT.

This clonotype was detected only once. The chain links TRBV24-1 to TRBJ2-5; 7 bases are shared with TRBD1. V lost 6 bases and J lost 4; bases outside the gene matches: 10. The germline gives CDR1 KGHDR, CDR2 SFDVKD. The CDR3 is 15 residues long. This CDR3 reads CATSRTGVARETQYF. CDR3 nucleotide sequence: TGTGCCACCAGTAGAACAGGGGTGGCTAGAGAGACCCAGTACTTC.

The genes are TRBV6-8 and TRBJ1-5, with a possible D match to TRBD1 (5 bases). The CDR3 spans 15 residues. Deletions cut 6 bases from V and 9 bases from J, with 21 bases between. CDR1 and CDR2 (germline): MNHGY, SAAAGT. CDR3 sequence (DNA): TGTGCCAGCAGCCCAGGGACCGCCCTCCAAAGGCCCCAGCATTTT. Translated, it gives CASSPGTALQRPQHF.

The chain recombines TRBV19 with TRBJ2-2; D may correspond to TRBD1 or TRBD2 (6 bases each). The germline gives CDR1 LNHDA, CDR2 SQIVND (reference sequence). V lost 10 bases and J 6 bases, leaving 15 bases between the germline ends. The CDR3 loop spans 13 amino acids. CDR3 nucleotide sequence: TGTGCCACCCGGGGGCCCCCCGCCGGGGAGCTGTTTTTT. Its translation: CATRGPPAGELFF.

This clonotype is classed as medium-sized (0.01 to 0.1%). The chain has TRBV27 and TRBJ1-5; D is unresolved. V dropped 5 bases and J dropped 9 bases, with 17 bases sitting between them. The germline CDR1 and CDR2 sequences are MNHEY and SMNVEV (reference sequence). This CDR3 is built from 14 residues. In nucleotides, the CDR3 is TGTGCCAGCAGTATCCGCCTCGGATGGGGGCCCCAGCATTTT. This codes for CASSIRLGWGPQHF.

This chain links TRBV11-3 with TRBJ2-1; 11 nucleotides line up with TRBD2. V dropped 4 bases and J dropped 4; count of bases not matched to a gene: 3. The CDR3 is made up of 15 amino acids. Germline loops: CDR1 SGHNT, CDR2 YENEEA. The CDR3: CASSSGLAAYNEQFF. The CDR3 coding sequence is TGTGCCAGCAGCTCGGGACTAGCGGCTTACAATGAGCAGTTCTTC.

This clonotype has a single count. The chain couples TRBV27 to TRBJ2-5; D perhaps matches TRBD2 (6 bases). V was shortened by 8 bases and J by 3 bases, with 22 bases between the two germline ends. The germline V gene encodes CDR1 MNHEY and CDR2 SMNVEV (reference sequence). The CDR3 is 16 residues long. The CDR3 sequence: CASGFPPSGGEETQYF. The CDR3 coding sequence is TGTGCCAGCGGGTTTCCGCCTTCCGGGGGAGAAGAGACCCAGTACTTC.

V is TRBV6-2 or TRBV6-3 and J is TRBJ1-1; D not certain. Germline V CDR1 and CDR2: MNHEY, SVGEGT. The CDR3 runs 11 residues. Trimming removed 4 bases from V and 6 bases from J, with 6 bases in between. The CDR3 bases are TGTGCCAGCAGTTCTTCTCCTGAAGCTTTCTTT. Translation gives CASSSSPEAFF.

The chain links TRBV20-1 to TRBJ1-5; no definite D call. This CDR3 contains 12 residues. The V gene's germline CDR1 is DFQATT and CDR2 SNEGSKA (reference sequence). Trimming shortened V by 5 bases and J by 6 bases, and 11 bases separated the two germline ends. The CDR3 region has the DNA TGCAGTGCTTCAGTTTCCCTTCAGCCCCAGCATTTT. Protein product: CSASVSLQPQHF.

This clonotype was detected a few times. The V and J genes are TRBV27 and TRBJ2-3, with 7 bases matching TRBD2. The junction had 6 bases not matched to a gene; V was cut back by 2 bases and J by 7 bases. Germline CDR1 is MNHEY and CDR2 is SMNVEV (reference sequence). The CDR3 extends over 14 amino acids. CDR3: CASSLKAGAYTQYF. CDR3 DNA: TGTGCCAGCAGTTTAAAGGCGGGAGCATATACGCAGTATTTT.

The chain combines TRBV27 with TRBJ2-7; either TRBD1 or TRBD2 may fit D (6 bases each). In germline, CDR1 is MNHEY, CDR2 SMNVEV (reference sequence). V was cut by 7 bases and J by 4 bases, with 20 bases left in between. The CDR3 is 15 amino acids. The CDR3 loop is CASKMEQGGLYEQYF. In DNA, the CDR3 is TGTGCCAGCAAGATGGAACAGGGAGGTTTGTACGAGCAGTACTTC.

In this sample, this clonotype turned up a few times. The CDR3 sequence: CASSSQRAGSFYEQYF. The CDR3 nucleotides are TGTGCCAGCAGCTCCCAACGGGCGGGGTCCTTCTACGAGCAGTACTTC. The chain combines TRBV11-2 with TRBJ2-7; tentative D call: TRBD2 (6 bases). Germline CDR1 SGHAT, CDR2 FQNNGV. V dropped 4 bases and J dropped 3 bases, with 19 bases sitting between them. The CDR3 length is 16 residues.

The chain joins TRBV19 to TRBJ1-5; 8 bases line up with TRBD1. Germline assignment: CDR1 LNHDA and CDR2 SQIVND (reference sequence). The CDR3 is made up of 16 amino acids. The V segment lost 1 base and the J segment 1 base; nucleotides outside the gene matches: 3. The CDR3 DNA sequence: TGTGCCAGTAGTATAGGAGCAGGGGGCAGCAATCAGCCCCAGCATTTT. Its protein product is CASSIGAGGSNQPQHF.

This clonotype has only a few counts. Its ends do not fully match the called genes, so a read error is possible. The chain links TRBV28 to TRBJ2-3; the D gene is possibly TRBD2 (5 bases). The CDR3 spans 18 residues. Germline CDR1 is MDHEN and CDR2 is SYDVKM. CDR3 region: CASSSPFRLDRDTDTQYF. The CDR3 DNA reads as TGTGCTAGCAGTTCCCCCTTTAGGCTGGACCGGGACACAGATACGCAGTATTTT.

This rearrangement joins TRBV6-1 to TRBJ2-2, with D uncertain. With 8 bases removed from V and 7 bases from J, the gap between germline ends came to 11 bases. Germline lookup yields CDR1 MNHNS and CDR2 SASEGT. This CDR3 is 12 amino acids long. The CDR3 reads CASGILGGELFF. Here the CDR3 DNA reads TGTGCCAGCGGAATCCTAGGCGGGGAGCTGTTTTTT.

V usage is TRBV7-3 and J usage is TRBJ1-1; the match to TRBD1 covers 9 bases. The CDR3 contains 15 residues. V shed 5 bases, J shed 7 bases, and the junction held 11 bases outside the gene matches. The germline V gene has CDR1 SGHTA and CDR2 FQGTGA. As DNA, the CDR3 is TGTGCCAGCAGCGTAGGGACAGGGCACTTCAGTGAAGCTTTCTTT. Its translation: CASSVGTGHFSEAFF.

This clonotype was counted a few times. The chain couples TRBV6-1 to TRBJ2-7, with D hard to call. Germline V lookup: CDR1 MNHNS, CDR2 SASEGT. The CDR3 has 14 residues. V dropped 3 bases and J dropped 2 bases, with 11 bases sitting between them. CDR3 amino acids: CASSDRVPPYEQYF. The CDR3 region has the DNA TGTGCCAGCAGTGATAGGGTCCCTCCCTACGAGCAGTACTTC.

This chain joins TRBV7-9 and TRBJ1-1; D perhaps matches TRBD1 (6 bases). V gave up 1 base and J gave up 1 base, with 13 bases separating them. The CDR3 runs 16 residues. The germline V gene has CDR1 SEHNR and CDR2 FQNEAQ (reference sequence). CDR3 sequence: CASSLEGQGQNTEAFF. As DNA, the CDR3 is TGTGCCAGCAGCTTAGAGGGGCAGGGGCAGAACACTGAAGCTTTCTTT.